These 12 T cell receptor beta chains originate from one sample sequenced in a study of T cells in Graves' hyperthyroidism and ophthalmopathy. It was RNA transcripts that yielded the amplified TCR beta CDR3 regions. TCR CDR3 underwent first-round RT-PCR with the HTBI primer set. In TCRdb, the multiplex PCR reads were re-called with MiXCR into one record per CDR3 protein. The sample carries some 340,000 distinct CDR3 sequences, approximately 14% recorded once. Sequencing input: blood. The receptors were sampled from a woman aged 40 to 50 with Graves' ophthalmopathy.

This rearrangement joins TRBV4-1 to TRBJ2-1, with TRBD1 matching 9 bases. The CDR3 loop spans 19 amino acids. Germline trimming cut 2 bases from V and 8 bases from J; bases unmatched to any gene: 19. Germline V gives CDR1 MGHRA, CDR2 YSYEKL. CDR3 sequence reads: CASSQKRGAVRDRDDEQFF. The CDR3, as DNA: TGCGCCAGCAGCCAAAAGAGGGGAGCTGTTCGGGACAGGGATGATGAGCAGTTCTTC.

This clonotype has at least ten counts. The gene calls are TRBV19 and TRBJ1-1; weak D call: TRBD1 (6 bases). Germline assignment: CDR1 LNHDA and CDR2 SQIVND (reference sequence). The CDR3 sequence is 13 residues long. Trimming left V 4 bases short and J 3 bases short, with 9 bases between. The CDR3 coding sequence is TGTGCCAGTAGTACCACAGGGTACACTGAAGCTTTCTTT. Amino acid sequence: CASSTTGYTEAFF.

The chain employs TRBV28 and TRBJ1-6, with 7 positions matching TRBD1. Germline loops: CDR1 MDHEN, CDR2 SYDVKM. The ends lost 5 bases at V and 5 bases at J; junction bases unmatched: 9. The CDR3 is made up of 16 amino acids. CDR3 protein: CASSHRQGMDNSPLHF. The CDR3 DNA follows: TGTGCCAGCAGTCACCGACAGGGAATGGATAATTCACCCCTCCACTTT.

This clonotype came up many times. J is TRBJ2-3 and V is TRBV12-3 or TRBV12-4; 8 bases map to TRBD1. Germline trimming cut 3 bases from V and 8 bases from J; bases unmatched to any gene: 7. The CDR3 length is 14 residues. The CDR3 loop is CASSFFPQGGTQYF. CDR3 bases: TGTGCCAGCAGTTTTTTCCCACAGGGGGGTACGCAGTATTTT.

This clonotype was recorded at least ten times. The V call is TRBV13, the J call TRBJ2-5; 11 nucleotides align to TRBD1. Germline V gene sequence: CDR1 PRHDT, CDR2 FYEKMQ (reference sequence). The CDR3 length is 15 residues. After removal of 4 bases from V and 4 bases from J, the junction contained 5 bases not matched to a gene. CDR3 sequence (DNA): TGTGCCAGCAGCTCCCGGACAGGGGGCATAGAGACCCAGTACTTC. Protein: CASSSRTGGIETQYF. The full variable domain, rest sourced from reference TRBV13 and TRBJ2-5, is AAGVIQSPRHLIKEKRETATLKCYPIPRHDTVYWYQQGPGQDPQFLISFYEKMQSDKGSIPDRFSAQQFSDYHSELNMSSLELGDSALYFCASSSRTGGIETQYFGPGTRLLVL.

This clonotype was recorded many times. CDR3 protein: CATSETSVLNEQFF. The DNA of the CDR3 is TGTGCCACCAGTGAGACTAGCGTCCTTAATGAGCAGTTCTTC. The V call is TRBV24-1, the J call TRBJ2-1; 8 positions agree with TRBD2. V gave up 4 bases and J gave up 7 bases; unmatched junction bases: 5. The CDR3 has 14 residues. Germline lookup yields CDR1 KGHDR and CDR2 SFDVKD.

This clonotype was counted many times. V and J are TRBV10-3 and TRBJ1-1; tentatively, D is TRBD1 (6 bases). The CDR3 is 16 amino acids. Germline V gene data show CDR1 as ENHRY and CDR2 as SYGVKD. Trimming removed 0 bases from V and 4 bases from J, with 15 bases in between. The CDR3 is CAISESSPGVGTEAFF. In DNA form, the CDR3 reads TGTGCCATCAGTGAGTCGTCCCCAGGGGTGGGCACTGAAGCTTTCTTT.

The sample holds many counts of this clonotype. This sequence joins TRBV6-5 and TRBJ2-3; weak D call: TRBD2 (5 bases). Trimming took 0 bases from V and 1 from J, leaving 14 bases between them. Germline CDR1 and CDR2: MNHEY and SVGAGI. This CDR3 has 17 residues. The CDR3 bases are TGTGCCAGCAGTTACTCGATGGTCGGGAATGGCACAGATACGCAGTATTTT. It translates to CASSYSMVGNGTDTQYF.

This clonotype was counted ten times or more. The chain couples TRBV7-8 to TRBJ1-1, with D unresolved. This CDR3 region has 13 residues. The V end lost 2 bases, the J end lost 4 bases, and 8 bases lay between the germline ends. Germline V lookup: CDR1 SGHVS, CDR2 FQNEAQ. CDR3 in amino acids: CASSLKGPTEAFF. Here the CDR3 DNA reads TGTGCCAGCAGCTTAAAGGGTCCCACTGAAGCTTTCTTT.

This clonotype was seen at least ten times. This chain uses TRBV9 with TRBJ2-5; 10 nucleotides line up with TRBD1. V gave up 3 bases and J gave up 10 bases; unmatched junction bases: 12. Per the germline V gene, CDR1 is SGDLS and CDR2 is YYNGEE. The CDR3 sequence is 15 residues long. CDR3 coding DNA: TGTGCCAGCAGCGCCGACAGGGGGCTCAGGAGGGACCAGTACTTC. It is translated as CASSADRGLRRDQYF.

Worth noting for this clonotype: At one end, the junction sequence differs from germline, possibly due to a read error. The J gene is TRBJ1-6, the V gene TRBV28; TRBD1 agrees at 8 bases. CDR1 and CDR2 from the germline V gene are MDHEN and SYDVKM. The CDR3 sequence is 18 residues long. The CDR3 sequence is CASSRPLQGGSYNLPLHF. The CDR3 nucleotides read TGTGCCAGCAGCAGACCCCTACAGGGGGGGTCCTATAATTTACCCCTCCACTTT.

This clonotype appeared many times. The chain is built from TRBV11-2 and TRBJ1-1; possible D gene TRBD1, 5 bases. The CDR3 is 14 residues long. V was shortened by 5 bases and J by 8 bases, with 18 bases between the two germline ends. CDR1 SGHAT and CDR2 FQNNGV come from the germline V gene. CDR3 residues: CASSPRGILSEAFF. In nucleotides, the CDR3 is TGTGCCAGCAGCCCACGGGGGATCCTGTCCGAAGCTTTCTTT.